These 10 T cell receptor beta chains share one sample of origin, sequenced in a study of T cell repertoires in cytomegalovirus infection. Their antigens remain unidentified. TCRdb called the reads again in MiXCR, with one record for every CDR3 protein. The sample holds 800,000 to 950,000 distinct CDR3 sequences, about 30% seen once. The sample was cultured CD8+ T cells from PBMCs, taken from culture after CMV antigen stimulation. These receptors were collected from a human donor in good health (CMV status not recorded). Some clones in this sample may be carry-over from other donors' samples.

This clonotype was recorded at least ten times. The chain combines TRBV7-2 with TRBJ2-1; the D gene could be TRBD1 or TRBD2 (5 bases each). The length of the CDR3 is 13 residues. Germline V gene lookup returns CDR1 SGHTA and CDR2 FQGNSA. The V end was cut by 1 base, the J end by 8 bases, with 9 bases between. As DNA, the CDR3 is TGTGCCAGCAGCTTAGGGGGGATCCATGAGCAGTTCTTC. Its translation: CASSLGGIHEQFF.

This chain connects TRBV6-1 to TRBJ2-7; the D is unclear. CDR3 length equals 15 residues. V dropped 4 bases and J dropped 3 bases, with 16 bases sitting between them. Germline V gene data show CDR1 as MNHNS and CDR2 as SASEGT. The chain's CDR3 is CASSVFETTGYEQYF. CDR3 bases: TGTGCCAGCAGTGTTTTTGAGACCACGGGCTACGAGCAGTACTTC.

This rearrangement joins TRBV7-6 to TRBJ2-5, with TRBD1 matching 7 bases. The V and J ends lost 4 bases and 10 bases, in that order; junction bases with no gene match: 3. The CDR3 runs to 11 residues. The V gene's germline CDR1 is SGHVS and CDR2 FNYEAQ. The CDR3 DNA follows: TGTGCCAGCAGCTCCGGACAGGACCAGTACTTC. It yields the protein CASSSGQDQYF.

This rearrangement joins TRBV27 to TRBJ2-1, with unresolved D. The CDR3 is 15 residues long. Germline assignment: CDR1 MNHEY and CDR2 SMNVEV (reference sequence). V lost 5 bases, J lost 6 bases, and 17 bases lay in between. DNA of the CDR3: TGTGCCAGCAGTCAAGGGTACTACTACTTCAATGAGCAGTTCTTC. Its protein product is CASSQGYYYFNEQFF.

This rearrangement joins TRBV4-1 to TRBJ2-1, with D perhaps matching TRBD2 (6 bases). CDR3 length: 14 residues. Per the germline V gene, CDR1 is MGHRA and CDR2 is YSYEKL. The V gene lost 3 bases and the J gene lost 4 bases, with 10 bases spanning the gap. The CDR3 loop is CASSHTGTYNEQFF. The CDR3 DNA reads as TGCGCCAGCAGCCATACCGGGACTTACAATGAGCAGTTCTTC.

The CDR3 loop reads CASSPNQPEGYGGYTF. The CDR3 coding sequence is TGTGCCAGCAGTCCCAACCAACCGGAAGGGTACGGTGGCTACACCTTC. The chain is built from TRBV6-5 and TRBJ1-2; unclear D gene. This CDR3 is 16 amino acids long. Looked up from germline, CDR1 is MNHEY and CDR2 is SVGAGI. V lost 5 bases, J lost 7 bases, and 23 bases lay in between.

This chain uses TRBV12-3 or TRBV12-4 with TRBJ1-3; no clear D. V lost 3 bases and J lost 1, with 7 bases in between. The CDR3 totals 14 residues. As DNA, the CDR3 is TGTGCCAGCAGTTTGAAAGGGTCTGGAAACACCATATATTTT. Translation: CASSLKGSGNTIYF.

The chain recombines TRBV27 with TRBJ2-3, with 11 positions matching TRBD2. Per germline, CDR1 MNHEY and CDR2 SMNVEV (reference sequence). V shed 6 bases, J shed 4 bases, and the junction held 6 bases outside the gene matches. The CDR3 is 15 amino acids. CDR3 sequence reads: CASRVSGGAADTQYF. CDR3 nucleotides: TGTGCCAGCAGGGTTAGCGGGGGGGCCGCAGATACGCAGTATTTT.

CDR3 DNA sequence: TGTGCCAGCAGTGAAGCGGGGTGGCTCCAAGAGACCCAGTACTTC. It codes for CASSEAGWLQETQYF. The chain combines TRBV6-1 with TRBJ2-5; unclear D gene. Per germline, CDR1 MNHNS and CDR2 SASEGT. Trimming took 0 bases from V and 1 from J, leaving 9 bases between them. CDR3 size: 15 residues.

DNA of the CDR3: TGTGCCAGCAGTGAAATGATGGGGGCTTTAACCTATGGCTACACCTTC. This sequence encodes CASSEMMGALTYGYTF. V usage is TRBV6-1 and J usage is TRBJ1-2, with D possibly matching TRBD1 (6 bases). Germline CDR1 is MNHNS and CDR2 is SASEGT. The length of the CDR3 is 16 residues. Trimming took off 2 bases at V and 4 bases at J, with 17 bases between the two ends.